Sequencing of this TCR beta chain was carried out in a study of blood T cell repertoires in COVID-19. Germline V gene lookup returns CDR1 MGHRA and CDR2 YSYEKL. This CDR3 has 15 amino acids. The ends were cut back, 0 bases at V and 5 bases at J, with 13 bases in the middle. TCRdb keeps only in-frame clones here, not all; method: immunoSEQ multiplex PCR. Of roughly 160,000 clones in the sample, 80% were seen once. This rearrangement joins TRBV4-1 to TRBJ2-5, with a tentative D call TRBD2 (5 bases). The sequencing sample was made of PBMCs or T cells enriched from blood (not recorded which). The sequence derives from a woman in her sixties who had recovered from COVID-19. CDR3 loop: CASSQDPTTAETQYF. In DNA form, the CDR3 reads TGCGCCAGCAGCCAAGACCCGACTACGGCGGAGACCCAGTACTTC.